A single sample is the source of the 12 T cell receptor beta chains below, sequenced in a study of T cells in Graves' hyperthyroidism and ophthalmopathy. TCR beta CDR3 regions were amplified from RNA. A set of HTBI primers served as the primers for a first-round RT-PCR of the TCR CDR3. One entry per CDR3 protein results from TCRdb running MiXCR on the multiplex PCR reads. The sample yields hundreds of thousands of distinct CDR3 sequences, 13% to 15% seen once. The sample comprised blood. The receptors originated from a woman younger than 35 with Graves' hyperthyroidism.

The chain carries TRBV24-1 and TRBJ2-1, with D perhaps matching TRBD1 (6 bases). The CDR3 runs 13 residues. V lost 6 bases and J 3 bases, leaving 8 bases between the germline ends. Germline assignment: CDR1 KGHDR and CDR2 SFDVKD. CDR3 nucleotide sequence: TGTGCCACCAGTCCAGGGGTCTACAATGAGCAGTTCTTC. Residues: CATSPGVYNEQFF.

This clonotype appeared once. V is TRBV2 and J is TRBJ2-7; no clear D. The CDR3 length is 14 residues. Germline V lookup: CDR1 SNHLY, CDR2 FYNNEI. Trimming pared 4 bases from V and 6 bases from J, leaving 16 bases between. The CDR3 sequence: CASSVVTGASEQYF. CDR3 nucleotides: TGTGCCAGCAGTGTTGTGACGGGTGCCTCCGAGCAGTACTTC.

This chain uses TRBV7-3 with TRBJ2-2; D might be TRBD1 or TRBD2, each matching 6 bases. The length of the CDR3 is 14 residues. Trimming removed 3 bases from V and 9 bases from J, with 14 bases in between. Germline loops: CDR1 SGHTA, CDR2 FQGTGA. CDR3 nucleotide sequence: TGTGCCAGCAGCTTGGGGGGCGACCTTCGGGAGCTGTTTTTT. It is translated as CASSLGGDLRELFF.

The chain links TRBV4-3 to TRBJ2-7, with D perhaps matching TRBD1 (5 bases). Trimming left V 0 bases short and J 2 bases short, with 8 bases between. Looked up from germline, CDR1 is LGHNA and CDR2 is YSLEER. The CDR3 contains 14 residues. The CDR3 nucleotides read TGCGCCAGCAGCCAAGACAGGGATCCCTACGAGCAGTACTTC. Translated: CASSQDRDPYEQYF.

There are many counts of this clonotype. The genes are TRBV14 and TRBJ2-1; unclear D gene. This CDR3 comprises 15 residues. Germline loops: CDR1 SGHDN, CDR2 FVKESK. Trimming pared 2 bases from V and 4 bases from J, leaving 12 bases between. The CDR3 DNA reads as TGTGCCAGCAGCCAACCACGGACCCAATACAATGAGCAGTTCTTC. The encoded protein is CASSQPRTQYNEQFF.

This clonotype was counted ten times or more. This chain connects TRBV7-2 to TRBJ2-3; 10 bases align to TRBD2. CDR1 and CDR2 (germline): SGHTA, FQGNSA. V lost 1 base to trimming and J lost 6 bases; unmatched junction nucleotides: 10. CDR3 length: 17 residues. The DNA for the CDR3 is TGTGCCAGCAGCTTAGTCTCTAGCGGGAGTATATTTGATACGCAGTATTTT. This translates into CASSLVSSGSIFDTQYF.

The table lists this clonotype with many counts. The V call is TRBV11-2, the J call TRBJ1-4; perhaps TRBD1 as D (6 bases). This CDR3 comprises 18 residues. Germline CDR1 SGHAT, CDR2 FQNNGV. Deletions cut 0 bases from V and 6 bases from J, with 20 bases between. DNA of the CDR3: TGTGCCAGCAGCTTAGACCCCCCGGTAACAGGGAAAGATGAAAAACTGTTTTTT. Encoded protein: CASSLDPPVTGKDEKLFF.

Only a few counts were recorded for this clonotype. The chain couples TRBV28 to TRBJ1-2; D is uncertain. CDR1 and CDR2 (germline): MDHEN, SYDVKM. The CDR3 runs 11 residues. Trimming pared 10 bases from V and 10 bases from J, leaving 16 bases between. The CDR3 reads CATLGPSAYTF. The CDR3 nucleotides are TGTGCCACCCTTGGACCGTCGGCCTACACCTTC.

This clonotype was detected many times. The CDR3 here is CASSPGLGMETQYF. The CDR3 DNA follows: TGTGCCAGCAGCCCGGGACTGGGTATGGAGACCCAGTACTTC. This chain links TRBV5-5 with TRBJ2-5, with D perhaps TRBD2 (6 bases). The germline V gene has CDR1 SGHKS and CDR2 YYEKEE (reference sequence). V was shortened by 4 bases and J by 5 bases, with 15 bases between the two germline ends. This CDR3 comprises 14 residues. The full variable domain, completed using reference TRBV5-5 and TRBJ2-5, is DAGVTQSPTHLIKTRGQQVTLRCSPISGHKSVSWYQQVLGQGPQFIFQYYEKEERGRGNFPDRFSARQFPNYSSELNVNALLLGDSALYLCASSPGLGMETQYFGPGTRLLVL.

In this sample, this clonotype turned up a few times. This chain joins TRBV28 and TRBJ1-6, with 9 bases matching TRBD1. Trimming removed 6 bases from V and 7 bases from J; junction bases left unmatched: 7. The CDR3 sequence is 15 residues long. Germline CDR1 reads MDHEN; CDR2 reads SYDVKM. The CDR3 reads CASRPTGGRNSPLHF. CDR3 DNA sequence: TGTGCCAGCAGACCAACAGGGGGCAGAAATTCACCCCTCCACTTT. Based on the CDR3 plus reference TRBV28 and TRBJ1-6, the full variable domain is DVKVTQSSRYLVKRTGEKVFLECVQDMDHENMFWYRQDPGLGLRLIYFSYDVKMKEKGDIPEGYSVSREKKERFSLILESASTNQTSMYLCASRPTGGRNSPLHFGNGTRLTVT.

This clonotype was seen many times. The CDR3 DNA reads TGTGCCAGCTCACCCCCAGGGGCAAGAACTGAAGCTTTCTTT. This sequence encodes CASSPPGARTEAFF. The chain recombines TRBV18 with TRBJ1-1, with D possibly TRBD1 on 6 matching bases. Trimming stripped 3 bases from V and 5 bases from J, with 13 bases between. Germline V gives CDR1 KGHSH, CDR2 LQKENI. This CDR3 region has 14 residues.

This chain links TRBV6-1 with TRBJ2-6; D gene uncertain. CDR1 and CDR2 from the germline V gene are MNHNS and SASEGT. Deletions cut 5 bases from V and 4 bases from J, with 6 bases between. CDR3 length: 13 residues. CDR3 residues: CASSKRGANVLTF. The DNA of the CDR3 is TGTGCCAGCAGTAAACGGGGGGCCAACGTCCTGACTTTC.